These 31 T cell receptor beta chains share one sample of origin, sequenced in a study of T cell responses to AZD1222 COVID-19 vaccine. Assay used: immunoSEQ multiplex PCR; TCRdb lists only in-frame clones, some missing. The data show some 120,000 clones, with approximately 94% seen just once and over 6.5% held by the top ten. This specimen was peripheral blood, taken on day 0 of AZD1222 vaccination. These receptors all stem from an adult in good health.

Details on this clone: Relative to the germline gene, one junction end is altered; a read error may explain this. V and J are TRBV19 and TRBJ1-2, with 9 bases fitting TRBD1. There are 13 residues in the CDR3. The germline CDR1 and CDR2 sequences are LNHDA and SQIVND (reference sequence). This CDR3 is CASSNGQGYVYTF. The CDR3 region has the DNA TGTGCCAGTAGTAACGGACAGGGGTATGTCTACACCTTC.

The V and J genes are TRBV28 and TRBJ1-6; unclear D gene. The ends were cut back, 2 bases at V and 8 bases at J, with 16 bases in the middle. CDR1 and CDR2 from the germline V gene are MDHEN and SYDVKM. The CDR3 is 16 amino acids. CDR3 in DNA: TGTGCCAGCAGTTTACCGAGTTTAGGGCGGGATTCACCCCTCCACTTT. Translating gives CASSLPSLGRDSPLHF.

This chain joins TRBV7-9 and TRBJ2-7, with D tentatively TRBD1 (6 bases). The ends were cut back, 3 bases at V and 6 bases at J, with 15 bases in the middle. CDR3 length: 14 residues. Germline lookup yields CDR1 SEHNR and CDR2 FQNEAQ (reference sequence). The CDR3 here is CASSFTLQGPEQYF. The CDR3 bases are TGTGCCAGCAGCTTTACCTTACAGGGCCCCGAGCAGTACTTC.

V gene TRBV24-1 combines with J gene TRBJ2-1, with 7 positions matching TRBD2. The CDR3 runs to 15 residues. J was trimmed by 2 bases and V by 5 bases; bases with no gene match: 5. Germline V gives CDR1 KGHDR, CDR2 SFDVKD. The chain's CDR3 is CATSAHGGAYNEQFF. Written as DNA, the CDR3 is TGTGCCACCAGTGCCCATGGGGGGGCCTACAATGAGCAGTTCTTC.

V and J are TRBV7-9 and TRBJ2-3; TRBD2 matches 7 bases. This CDR3 has 15 amino acids. Per the germline V gene, CDR1 is SEHNR and CDR2 is FQNEAQ (reference sequence). Trimming took 5 bases from V and 2 from J; bases not matched to a gene: 7. CDR3 protein: CASSPPGGSTDTQYF. As DNA, the CDR3 is TGTGCCAGCAGCCCGCCGGGGGGATCCACAGATACGCAGTATTTT. Supplemented by reference TRBV7-9 and TRBJ2-3, the full variable domain reads DTGVSQNPRHKITKRGQNVTFRCDPISEHNRLYWYRQTLGQGPEFLTYFQNEAQLEKSRLLSDRFSAERPKGSFSTLEIQRTEQGDSAMYLCASSPPGGSTDTQYFGPGTRLTVL.

The V and J genes are TRBV5-4 and TRBJ1-2; D may be TRBD1 (6 bases). V dropped 4 bases and J dropped 7 bases, with 17 bases sitting between them. Germline loops: CDR1 SGHNT, CDR2 YYREEE (reference sequence). The CDR3 is 14 residues long. In DNA form, the CDR3 reads TGTGCCAGCAGCATGTGGGGGGCCTATACTGGCTACACCTTC. As protein: CASSMWGAYTGYTF.

The V call is TRBV11-2, the J call TRBJ2-7; 8 nucleotides agree with TRBD2. Trimming at V came to 3 bases and at J to 1 base, leaving 8 bases not matched to a gene. The CDR3 sequence is 16 residues long. Germline V gene sequence: CDR1 SGHAT, CDR2 FQNNGV. The DNA of the CDR3 is TGTGCCAGCAGCTTGGTTGGGACTAGTCAGTCCTACGAGCAGTACTTC. It encodes CASSLVGTSQSYEQYF.

The chain recombines TRBV11-1 with TRBJ2-1; a possible D gene is TRBD1 (6 bases). The CDR3 runs to 14 residues. CDR1 and CDR2 from the germline V gene are SGHAT and FQDESV (reference sequence). V lost 1 base and J 2 bases, leaving 6 bases between the germline ends. The CDR3 DNA reads TGTGCCAGCAGCTTAGGGACAGCCTACAATGAGCAGTTCTTC. Translated: CASSLGTAYNEQFF.

The CDR3 spells CASGRGTEKAFF. The CDR3 DNA is TGTGCCAGCGGCCGCGGGACAGAAAAAGCTTTCTTT. The chain joins TRBV6-5 to TRBJ1-1; 7 bases line up with TRBD1. This CDR3 region has 12 residues. The V gene's germline CDR1 is MNHEY and CDR2 SVGAGI. Losses at the gene ends were 8 bases for V and 9 bases for J; bases not matched to a gene: 9.

This rearrangement joins TRBV7-9 to TRBJ1-1, with D maybe TRBD1 (6 bases). This CDR3 has 15 amino acids. V was pared by 6 bases and J by 8 bases, with 22 bases between. Germline V CDR1 and CDR2: SEHNR, FQNEAQ (reference sequence). The CDR3: CASRPRDTEKVEAFF. CDR3 sequence (DNA): TGTGCCAGCAGGCCCCGGGACACGGAGAAGGTAGAAGCTTTCTTT.

The genes are TRBV28 and TRBJ2-2, with unresolved D. Looked up from germline, CDR1 is MDHEN and CDR2 is SYDVKM. The CDR3 consists of 15 residues. The V end was cut by 6 bases, the J end by 0 bases, with 11 bases between. CDR3: CASRLGRSNTGELFF. DNA of the CDR3: TGTGCCAGCAGACTTGGGCGTTCGAACACCGGGGAGCTGTTTTTT.

The chain recombines TRBV19 with TRBJ2-1; D is ambiguous. Germline values: CDR1 LNHDA, CDR2 SQIVND (reference sequence). V gave up 7 bases and J gave up 8 bases, with 18 bases separating them. The CDR3 runs to 14 residues. The CDR3 DNA is TGTGCCAGTACCGCGGAGCAAGCCAGCCATGAGCAGTTCTTC. It translates to CASTAEQASHEQFF.

V usage is TRBV18 and J usage is TRBJ2-7, with a possible D match to TRBD2 (6 bases). V lost 6 bases to trimming and J lost 2 bases, with 11 bases between them. CDR3 size: 13 residues. Germline CDR1 and CDR2: KGHSH and LQKENI. The DNA of the CDR3 is TGTGCCAGCTCCCCCCGGGGGACCTACGAGCAGTACTTC. Amino acids: CASSPRGTYEQYF.

The V call is TRBV9, the J call TRBJ2-3; D ambiguous. CDR1 SGDLS and CDR2 YYNGEE come from the germline V gene. Between the trimmed V and J ends, which lost 0 bases and 2 bases, there was a span of 7 bases. CDR3 length: 14 residues. CDR3 nucleotides: TGTGCCAGCAGCGTAGCAGCCAACACAGATACGCAGTATTTT. It specifies CASSVAANTDTQYF.

This chain links TRBV2 with TRBJ1-5, with TRBD1 as a possible D gene (6 bases). The CDR3 sequence is 16 residues long. V was pared by 3 bases and J by 1 base, with 13 bases between. The germline gives CDR1 SNHLY, CDR2 FYNNEI. CDR3 amino acids: CASSDPGGESNQPQHF. The CDR3 DNA is TGTGCCAGCAGTGACCCCGGGGGCGAGAGCAATCAGCCCCAGCATTTT.

The V gene is TRBV4-2, the J gene TRBJ1-1, with TRBD1 matching 10 bases. The germline gives CDR1 LGHNA, CDR2 YNFKEQ. This CDR3 has 17 residues. V lost 2 bases, J lost 9 bases, and 15 bases stayed unmatched. The CDR3 loop is CASSQQRGTGDDSQAFF. DNA of the CDR3: TGTGCCAGCAGCCAACAGAGGGGGACAGGGGATGACTCACAAGCTTTCTTT.

This chain joins TRBV21-1 and TRBJ1-5; the table gives TRBD1 as D, unverified against the DNA. TRBV21-1 is annotated as a pseudogene. The CDR3 consists of 15 residues. CDR3 protein: CASSKWAAGEQPQHF. CDR3 DNA sequence: TGTGCCAGCAGCAAATGGGCAGCAGGGGAACAGCCCCAGCATTTT.

The chain uses TRBV7-6 and TRBJ2-1; 8 bases map to TRBD2. CDR1 and CDR2 from the germline V gene are SGHVS and FNYEAQ. This CDR3 contains 17 residues. Unmatched junction bases numbered 10, after V lost 1 base and J lost 5 bases. In nucleotides, the CDR3 is TGTGCCAGCAGCTTAGACCCCGGGACTAGAGGCAACAATGAGCAGTTCTTC. It yields the protein CASSLDPGTRGNNEQFF.

This chain connects TRBV4-2 to TRBJ1-1; D gene ambiguous. Germline lookup yields CDR1 LGHNA and CDR2 YNFKEQ. The CDR3 is 15 residues long. Trimming removed 4 bases from V and 3 bases from J, with 15 bases in between. In DNA, the CDR3 is TGTGCCAGCAGCCCGTCCCCATCGCAGGACACTGAAGCTTTCTTT. This translates into CASSPSPSQDTEAFF.

V is TRBV28 and J is TRBJ2-2, with TRBD2 identical over 14 bases. Trimming at V came to 5 bases and at J to 5 bases, leaving 10 bases not matched to a gene. The germline gives CDR1 MDHEN, CDR2 SYDVKM. The CDR3 extends over 18 amino acids. The CDR3 DNA sequence: TGTGCCAGCAGTCTCAGACTAGCGGGAGGGCCCTTGACCGGGGAGCTGTTTTTT. It yields the protein CASSLRLAGGPLTGELFF.

V gene TRBV7-8 combines with J gene TRBJ2-1, with D unresolved. CDR1 SGHVS and CDR2 FQNEAQ come from the germline V gene. This CDR3 is 14 amino acids long. V lost 0 bases to trimming and J lost 1 base, with 4 bases between them. The CDR3 sequence is CASSLAGSYNEQFF. Here the CDR3 DNA reads TGTGCCAGCAGCTTAGCGGGTTCCTACAATGAGCAGTTCTTC.

The CDR3 nucleotides are TGCGCCAGCAGCTCGACAGCTAGCACAGATACGCAGTATTTT. It encodes CASSSTASTDTQYF. The rearrangement joins TRBV5-1 to TRBJ2-3, with D perhaps matching TRBD1 (5 bases). Germline assignment: CDR1 SGHRS and CDR2 YFSETQ. The CDR3 contains 14 residues. The V gene lost 3 bases and the J gene lost 0 bases, with 8 bases spanning the gap. Drawing the rest from reference TRBV5-1 and TRBJ2-3, the complete variable domain is KAGVTQTPRYLIKTRGQQVTLSCSPISGHRSVSWYQQTPGQGLQFLFEYFSETQRNKGNFPGRFSGRQFSNSRSEMNVSTLELGDSALYLCASSSTASTDTQYFGPGTRLTVL.

This clone was seen a few times. This chain connects TRBV5-1 to TRBJ2-2; 8 bases line up with TRBD1. V gave up 0 bases and J gave up 7 bases; unmatched junction bases: 8. Looked up from germline, CDR1 is SGHRS and CDR2 is YFSETQ. The length of the CDR3 is 16 residues. DNA of the CDR3: TGCGCCAGCAGCTTGGCCACAGGGGGAGCCTTCGGGGAGCTGTTTTTT. This gives the protein CASSLATGGAFGELFF.

The chain employs TRBV6-2 or TRBV6-3 and TRBJ2-3; D possibly matches TRBD1 or TRBD2 (7 bases each). Germline V lookup: CDR1 MNHEY, CDR2 SVGEGT. V was trimmed by 5 bases and J by 6 bases, leaving 27 bases between them. This CDR3 comprises 18 residues. In DNA form, the CDR3 reads TGTGCCAGCAGTCAGGGGGGGGTGAGGGAAATATCGGCCGATACGCAGTATTTT. It yields the protein CASSQGGVREISADTQYF.

The chain employs TRBV6-5 and TRBJ2-7, with 9 bases aligning to TRBD1. This CDR3 comprises 15 residues. Germline-derived CDR1 and CDR2 are MNHEY and SVGAGI. V trimming: 1 base; J trimming: 5 bases; junction bases outside the gene matches: 6. The CDR3 nucleotides are TGTGCCAGCAGTTACTTTGGGACAGGGCCTGACGAGCAGTACTTC. Translated: CASSYFGTGPDEQYF.

The genes are TRBV9 and TRBJ2-2, with D unclear. Trimming stripped 1 base from V and 4 bases from J, with 8 bases between. This CDR3 region has 14 residues. Germline loops: CDR1 SGDLS, CDR2 YYNGEE. The CDR3 loop is CASSVPTVTGELFF. In DNA form, the CDR3 reads TGTGCCAGCAGCGTACCAACAGTCACCGGGGAGCTGTTTTTT.

The rearrangement links TRBV11-3 to TRBJ2-7, with D maybe TRBD2 (5 bases). Trimming took off 1 base at V and 5 bases at J, with 12 bases between the two ends. In germline, CDR1 is SGHNT, CDR2 YENEEA. The CDR3 covers 14 residues. The CDR3 sequence is CASSLGLAGDEQYF. CDR3 nucleotide sequence: TGTGCCAGCAGCTTAGGCCTAGCAGGCGACGAGCAGTACTTC.

The chain couples TRBV4-3 to TRBJ2-1; either TRBD1 or TRBD2 may fit D (5 bases each). The CDR3 extends over 17 amino acids. Germline V lookup: CDR1 LGHNA, CDR2 YSLEER. V lost 0 bases to trimming and J lost 0 bases, with 12 bases between them. As DNA, the CDR3 is TGCGCCAGCAGCCAAGAGGGACCTCCGAGCTCCTACAATGAGCAGTTCTTC. Protein sequence: CASSQEGPPSSYNEQFF.

The chain combines TRBV18 with TRBJ2-3, with 8 bases identical to TRBD2. The CDR3 sequence is 15 residues long. Germline V gene data show CDR1 as KGHSH and CDR2 as LQKENI. After removal of 6 bases from V and 4 bases from J, the junction contained 9 bases not matched to a gene. CDR3 nucleotides: TGTGCCAGCTCCCGGGCGGGGGGTCCCGCAGATACGCAGTATTTT. This sequence encodes CASSRAGGPADTQYF.

The rearrangement joins TRBV2 to TRBJ2-7, with TRBD2 matching 7 bases. CDR1 and CDR2 from the germline V gene are SNHLY and FYNNEI. The CDR3 consists of 16 residues. Unmatched junction bases numbered 10, after V lost 0 bases and J lost 5 bases. The CDR3 region is CASSEAPSGSFDEQYF. CDR3 DNA: TGTGCCAGCAGTGAAGCGCCTAGCGGTAGTTTCGACGAGCAGTACTTC.

This clone appeared a single time. The chain couples TRBV6-2 or TRBV6-3 to TRBJ2-7, with 14 positions matching TRBD2. V was pared by 0 bases and J by 0 bases, with 4 bases of the junction left unmatched. The CDR3 length is 18 residues. CDR1 MNHEY and CDR2 SVGEGT come from the germline V gene. CDR3 coding DNA: TGTGCCAGCAGTTACTCGACCGGGACTAGCGGGAGCTCCTACGAGCAGTACTTC. This translates into CASSYSTGTSGSSYEQYF.